The present TCR beta chain was sequenced within a study of identical twins (TCRdb year 2016). A note on the overall study: TCR alpha and beta repertoires from monozygotic twins, unrelated adults of various ages and cord blood were deep-sequenced to test whether fetal clonotypes persist. To rule out contamination, the twin experiments were replicated at different times with different library preparation protocols. Study-level results and caveats: Because the same donors could not be followed over many years, conclusions were based on cross-sectional statistical analysis. Abundant cord blood beta clonotypes had fewer insertions, young adult naive repertoires showed a similar but weaker trend, and memory repertoires showed no such trend. Invariant T cells such as MAIT and iNKT could partly confound zero-insertion analyses, although diverse VJ usage argued against such confounding for most clonotypes. Excess twin sharing in beta out-of-frame sequences was weaker because fewer shared sequences lowered the signal-to-noise ratio. Recombination models systematically underestimated out-of-frame TCR alpha sharing in monozygotic twins but agreed with sharing between unrelated individuals. Compared with coincidental sharing between unrelated individuals, out-of-frame TCR alpha sequences shared between twins had an excess of sequences with low generation probability.

The library was obtained by 5' RACE. The instrument given in TCRdb is Illumina HiSeq 2000. A universal primer binding site was added through template switching, and the final cDNA carried a unique molecular identifier so that TCR cDNA molecules could be counted accurately. Specific primers in the conserved constant-segment region were used to synthesize first-strand cDNA for TCR alpha and beta chains. To control for contamination, each cDNA library was double barcoded with a SMART-Mk sample barcode plus Illumina barcodes. TruSeq adapter sequences along with Illumina sample barcodes were introduced in two successive PCR steps. The Illumina HiSeq platform was used with custom primers to sequence TCR alpha and beta cDNA libraries. Processing in the source paper ran as follows. Raw reads were processed with MiGEC to extract unique molecular identifiers, and MiXCR was used to determine CDR3 positions. For each individual, recombination models were inferred using an EM algorithm with the repgenHMM and IGoR tools. The analysis of shared clonotypes was done with the tcR package in R, with sharing normalized by the product of cloneset sizes. Out-of-frame nonproductive sequences were analyzed to study raw recombination free of thymic and clonal selection effects. Clones were called with MiXCR by TCRdb after fastp trimmed the public reads at Q25, and only in-frame beta chains were retained. Each CDR3 protein appears once, grouped with its most common genes and DNA. TCRdb's processing, not the authors' own work, is the source of the V and J calls. Counted in this sample were about 530,000 distinct CDR3 sequences; roughly 15% of them appeared once. The ten largest clones take up roughly 0.44% of the sample.

Only healthy Caucasian donors were included. The twin cohort comprised three pairs of female monozygotic twins, all aged roughly 18 to 30 years. Positive isolation kits from Invitrogen were used to isolate the CD4+ and CD8+ T cell populations. This clonotype was seen many times. Its antigen is currently not known. Base qualities are not at hand, and no much larger clone is one base apart. The sample was also reused in another study, on yellow fever vaccine responses in identical twins. The second study also describes: According to the authors, the vaccine-induced T cell response in identical twins seemed to be partly convergent and partly specific to each individual. The study precisely tracked vaccine-responding T cell clones in identical twins.

The source is a young woman in good health. Material for sequencing was CD4+ T cells sorted from blood.

The DNA sequence follows: TGCGCCAGCAGCTTGGGTACTAGCTTCAGCGACAATGAGCAGTTCTTC. This yields the protein CASSLGTSFSDNEQFF. Recombination joined TRBV5-1 with TRBJ2-1, with TRBD2 tentatively as D gene (6 bases match). V is cut by 0 bases and J by 5 bases, and the space between the germline ends is 15 bases. The germline V gene yields SGHRS for CDR1 and YFSETQ for CDR2. Reading from cysteine to phenylalanine, the CDR3 counts 16 amino acids. The entry retains the CDR3 DNA only, 48 bases that are in frame from base 1.